These 8 T cell receptor beta chains came from one sample sequenced in a study of T cell responses to AZD1222 COVID-19 vaccine. The protocol was immunoSEQ multiplex PCR, while the TCRdb copy is restricted to in-frame clones and leaves out a portion. The sample lists about 120,000 clones, less than 95% seen once, with 4.4% in the top ten. The sample was peripheral blood, taken on day 0 of MenACWY control vaccination. The receptors shown here come from an adult in good health.

The chain uses TRBV4-1 and TRBJ2-6; D not certain. CDR3 length equals 14 residues. Germline V lookup: CDR1 MGHRA, CDR2 YSYEKL. Between the trimmed V and J ends, which lost 1 base and 1 base, there was a span of 2 bases. Written as DNA, the CDR3 is TGCGCCAGCAGCCAAGCATCTGGGGCCAACGTCCTGACTTTC. This sequence encodes CASSQASGANVLTF.

The chain uses TRBV5-1 and TRBJ1-3; no clear D gene. Per the germline V gene, CDR1 is SGHRS and CDR2 is YFSETQ. The V and J ends lost 0 bases and 4 bases respectively, with 8 bases between them. The CDR3 has 14 residues. The CDR3 DNA reads as TGCGCCAGCAGCTTGGATGGGTGGGGAAACACCATATATTTT. Protein: CASSLDGWGNTIYF.

V usage is TRBV30 and J usage is TRBJ1-3; the D gene is possibly TRBD1 (6 bases). This CDR3 is built from 13 residues. The germline V gene encodes CDR1 GTSNPN and CDR2 SVGIG (reference sequence). Trimming shortened V by 0 bases and J by 8 bases, and 11 bases separated the two germline ends. CDR3 loop: CAWSVRGADTIYF. The CDR3 bases are TGTGCCTGGAGTGTACGGGGGGCGGACACCATATATTTT.

Only one count was recorded for this clone. The chain has TRBV6-1 and TRBJ2-7, with D unclear. Germline V gives CDR1 MNHNS, CDR2 SASEGT. This CDR3 is built from 12 residues. The V end was cut by 3 bases, the J end by 4 bases, with 7 bases between. CDR3 loop: CASSDKPYEQYV. The CDR3 DNA reads TGTGCCAGCAGTGATAAACCTTACGAGCAGTACGTC.

V usage is TRBV28 and J usage is TRBJ1-1; D gene uncertain. CDR1 MDHEN and CDR2 SYDVKM come from the germline V gene. Trimming left V 5 bases short and J 0 bases short, with 13 bases between. The CDR3 extends over 15 amino acids. As DNA, the CDR3 is TGTGCCAGCAGTCCCCCGGGAGCATTGAACACTGAAGCTTTCTTT. Amino acid sequence: CASSPPGALNTEAFF.

This clone was counted between two and nine times. This chain uses TRBV7-2 with TRBJ2-5; D gene unclear. Per germline, CDR1 SGHTA and CDR2 FQGNSA. The CDR3 sequence is 14 residues long. V was cut by 1 base and J by 1 base, with 7 bases left in between. DNA of the CDR3: TGTGCCAGCAGCTTAGGAGGCAGCCAAGAGACCCAGTACTTC. It yields the protein CASSLGGSQETQYF.

The chain employs TRBV6-5 and TRBJ1-1; TRBD1 matches at 9 bases. J lost 2 bases, V lost 0 bases, and 4 bases had no gene match. Germline V CDR1 and CDR2: MNHEY, SVGAGI. The CDR3 consists of 16 residues. The CDR3 reads CASSYSGTGLNTEAFF. CDR3 coding DNA: TGTGCCAGCAGTTACTCGGGGACAGGGCTAAACACTGAAGCTTTCTTT.

This clone occurred a few times. This rearrangement joins TRBV25-1 to TRBJ1-2, with D possibly matching TRBD1 (6 bases). Trimming pared 2 bases from V and 1 base from J, leaving 11 bases between. The CDR3 consists of 15 residues. Per germline, CDR1 MGHDK and CDR2 SYGVNS. The CDR3 coding sequence is TGTGCCAGCAGTGAAAGGACAGCTATTAACTATGGCTACACCTTC. Translated: CASSERTAINYGYTF.